This T cell receptor (beta chain) was identified in a study of cytomegalovirus exposure and HLA in healthy donors. Study-wide findings and caveats: Productive status was seen about 90% or about 30% of the time for most TCR beta V segments in an earlier analysis.

This clone was picked up a small number of times. Its antigen is currently unknown. Healthy bone marrow donors made up the donors. The J segment lost 1 base and the V segment lost 1 base, leaving 4 bases of the junction unmatched. The CDR3 contains 17 residues. Germline V gene sequence: CDR1 SNHLY, CDR2 FYNNEI. Primers: 60 Vbeta forward and 13 Jbeta reverse. Only in-frame clones appear in the TCRdb table, and some are missing; sequencing was by immunoSEQ multiplex PCR. The sample lists around 190,000 clones, approximately 85% seen once, with about 2.3% in the top ten. This chain uses TRBV2 with TRBJ1-4; 9 positions match TRBD1. This receptor was identified in a woman aged 45-65 years in good health and CMV-seronegative. Sequencing used PBMCs. The CDR3 loop is CASSEGGQGQTNEKLFF. Written as DNA, the CDR3 is TGTGCCAGCAGTGAAGGGGGACAGGGTCAAACTAATGAAAAACTGTTTTTT. Combining the CDR3 with reference TRBV2 and TRBJ1-4 gives the whole variable domain EPEVTQTPSHQVTQMGQEVILRCVPISNHLYFYWYRQILGQKVEFLVSFYNNEISEKSEIFDDQFSVERPDGSNFTLKIRSTKLEDSAMYFCASSEGGQGQTNEKLFFGSGTQLSVL.